The subject of this entry is one TCR beta chain. Its specificity is unknown. The protocol was immunoSEQ multiplex PCR, while the TCRdb copy is restricted to in-frame clones and leaves out a portion. This table has over 20,000 clones, 85% to 90% appearing once. The source of the sample is a study of graft-versus-host responses after intestinal transplantation. Study-wide context: Multivisceral, liver-intestinal, or isolated intestinal transplants were performed in recipients.

Germline V gene sequence: CDR1 LGHNA, CDR2 YSLEER. CDR3 length equals 15 residues. J gave up 3 bases and V 2 bases, and 5 bases lay outside the gene matches. General observations from the study: Recipient marrow contained GvH clones, some of which appeared first in ileum or blood.

The rearrangement links TRBV4-3 to TRBJ2-7; TRBD2 matches at 9 bases. The material sequenced was PBMCs, taken around 65 days after intestinal transplantation. The sequence derives from a human patient who received an intestinal transplant, so some T cells may come from the graft donor. For the CDR3, the DNA is TGCGCCAGCAGCCAACCAGCGGGGGGACTCTACGAGCAGTACTTC. This translates into CASSQPAGGLYEQYF.